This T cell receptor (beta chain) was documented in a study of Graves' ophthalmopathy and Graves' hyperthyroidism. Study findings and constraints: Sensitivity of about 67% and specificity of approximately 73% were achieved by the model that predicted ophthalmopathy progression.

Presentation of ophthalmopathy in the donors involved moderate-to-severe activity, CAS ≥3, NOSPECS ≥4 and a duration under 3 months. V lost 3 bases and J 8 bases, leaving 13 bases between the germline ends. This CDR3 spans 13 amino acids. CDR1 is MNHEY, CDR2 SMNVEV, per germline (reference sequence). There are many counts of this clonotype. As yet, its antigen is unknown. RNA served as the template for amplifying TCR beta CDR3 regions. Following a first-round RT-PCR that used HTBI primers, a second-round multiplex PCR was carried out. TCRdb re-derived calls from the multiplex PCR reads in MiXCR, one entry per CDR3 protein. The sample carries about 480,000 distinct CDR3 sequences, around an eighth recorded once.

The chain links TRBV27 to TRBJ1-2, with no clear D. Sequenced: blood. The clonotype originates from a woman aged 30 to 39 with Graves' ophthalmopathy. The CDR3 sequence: CASSFRRTFGYTF. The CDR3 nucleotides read TGTGCCAGCAGTTTCCGCCGAACATTCGGCTACACCTTC.